This entry lists 10 T cell receptor beta chains sequenced from one sample in a study of quantifying T cell responses using KT2 cells. Study-level background: TCR alpha and beta constant-region primers primed reverse transcription of RNA.

An oligo carrying a UMI was ligated to the cDNA 3' end. An equimolar mix of RC1.1 and RC1.2 primed the beta chain across TRBC1 and TRBC2. MiXCR, applied by TCRdb to the UMI-ligation and nested PCR reads, yields one record per CDR3 protein. The data show some 48,000 distinct CDR3 sequences, 11% seen once. The sequenced sample consisted of PBMCs spiked with cells of the T cell clone KT2. The receptors were sampled from a human donor.

The V gene is TRBV12-3 or TRBV12-4, the J gene TRBJ1-5; no definite D call. V was pared by 8 bases and J by 7 bases, with 15 bases between. CDR3 length: 13 residues. The CDR3 here is CASSVGVRQPQHF. For the CDR3, the DNA is TGTGCCAGCTCTGTCGGGGTGCGGCAGCCCCAGCATTTT.

For this clonotype: A read error may account for a junction end that differs from germline. The J gene is TRBJ1-1, the V gene TRBV12-3 or TRBV12-4; no clear D gene. The CDR3 totals 16 residues. CDR3 sequence reads: CVSSLFDRTGNREAFF. The CDR3 DNA follows: TGTGTCAGCAGTTTATTCGATCGGACCGGTAACCGAGAAGCTTTCTTT.

This clonotype occurred many times. The rearrangement links TRBV6-4 to TRBJ2-3; TRBD2 matches at 13 bases. The germline V gene encodes CDR1 MRHNA and CDR2 SNTAGT. The CDR3 runs 15 residues. J lost 4 bases, V lost 2 bases, and 0 bases had no gene match. The DNA of the CDR3 is TGTGCCAGCAGTGACGGGACTAGCGGGGCAGATACGCAGTATTTT. Translated, it gives CASSDGTSGADTQYF.

This clonotype was found a few times. The V call is TRBV7-6, the J call TRBJ2-2; D remains ambiguous. The CDR3 runs 14 residues. Germline V gene data show CDR1 as SGHVS and CDR2 as FNYEAQ. Trimming removed 3 bases from V and 5 bases from J, with 10 bases in between. CDR3 residues: CASSFYGPTGELFF. The CDR3 DNA is TGTGCCAGCAGCTTTTACGGGCCGACCGGGGAGCTGTTTTTT.

Only a few counts were recorded for this clonotype. J is TRBJ1-2 and V is TRBV5-1, with 9 bases fitting TRBD1. CDR3 length: 17 amino acids. The germline V gene encodes CDR1 SGHRS and CDR2 YFSETQ. V trimming: 7 bases; J trimming: 8 bases; junction bases outside the gene matches: 21. CDR3 loop: CASRQWPQGAKGEGYTF. Here the CDR3 DNA reads TGCGCCAGCCGCCAATGGCCACAGGGGGCAAAGGGGGAAGGCTACACCTTC.

This clonotype appeared a few times. The V gene is TRBV6-6, the J gene TRBJ2-2, with D possibly TRBD1 on 6 matching bases. Deletions cut 5 bases from V and 0 bases from J, with 19 bases between. Germline CDR1 MNHNY, CDR2 SVGAGI (reference sequence). The CDR3 length is 18 residues. The CDR3 region has the DNA TGTGCCAGCAGTCCCCCCGGGACACCGCCTACGAACACCGGGGAGCTGTTTTTT. Protein sequence: CASSPPGTPPTNTGELFF.

V gene TRBV2 combines with J gene TRBJ1-2; 7 nucleotides agree with TRBD1. This CDR3 has 14 residues. V lost 6 bases and J lost 2; bases outside the gene matches: 6. Germline V gene sequence: CDR1 SNHLY, CDR2 FYNNEI. The CDR3 DNA follows: TGTGCCAGCAGGTCGACAGGGAGGAACTATGGCTACACCTTC. This encodes CASRSTGRNYGYTF.

This clonotype was counted at least ten times. The CDR3 coding sequence is TGTGCCAGCAGCTTAGGGGGGGCAGCTGGCTACACCTTC. This gives the protein CASSLGGAAGYTF. This sequence joins TRBV7-9 and TRBJ1-2; TRBD1 is a possible D gene (6 bases). V was pared by 1 base and J by 7 bases, with 10 bases between. Germline CDR1 reads SEHNR; CDR2 reads FQNEAQ (reference sequence). This CDR3 has 13 amino acids.

This clonotype has only a few counts. The genes are TRBV23-1 and TRBJ2-7; no clear D gene. TRBV23-1 is placed among ORFs of uncertain function. Between the trimmed V and J ends, which lost 4 bases and 3 bases, there was a span of 13 bases. CDR3 length equals 14 residues. The CDR3 bases are TGCGCCAGCAGTCCCCCAGCCTTCATCTACGAGCAGTACTTC. It translates to CASSPPAFIYEQYF.

The J gene is TRBJ2-2, the V gene TRBV7-9; TRBD2 aligns across 8 bases. Germline V gene lookup returns CDR1 SEHNR and CDR2 FQNEAQ (reference sequence). The CDR3 extends over 15 amino acids. Germline trimming cut 6 bases from V and 0 bases from J; bases unmatched to any gene: 3. Written as DNA, the CDR3 is TGTGCCAGCAGATTTAGCGGGGCGAACACCGGGGAGCTGTTTTTT. Translating gives CASRFSGANTGELFF.